The 22 T cell receptor beta chains below were found in one sample sequenced in a study of cytomegalovirus exposure and HLA in healthy donors. The PCR had 60 Vbeta and 13 Jbeta primers. Assay used: immunoSEQ multiplex PCR; TCRdb lists only in-frame clones, some missing. The sample includes about 180,000 clones, about four fifths of them seen just once. Material: PBMCs. All receptors come from a woman in her twenties or thirties in good health and CMV-seronegative.

The chain has TRBV20-1 and TRBJ2-3, with D possibly being TRBD2 (5 bases). The CDR3 extends over 11 amino acids. Between the trimmed V and J ends, which lost 2 bases and 14 bases, there was a span of 14 bases. Germline assignment: CDR1 DFQATT and CDR2 SNEGSKA (reference sequence). The chain's CDR3 is CSARMGDRGYF. As DNA, the CDR3 is TGCAGTGCTAGAATGGGAGATCGGGGGTATTTT.

V and J are TRBV4-1 and TRBJ2-7; weak D call: TRBD2 (7 bases). The CDR3 is 15 amino acids. Germline CDR1 reads MGHRA; CDR2 reads YSYEKL. V was shortened by 4 bases and J by 2 bases, with 15 bases between the two germline ends. The CDR3 coding sequence is TGCGCCAGCAGCCCGGGCGGGGGCCGGACCTACGAGCAGTACTTC. Amino acid sequence: CASSPGGGRTYEQYF.

The chain recombines TRBV18 with TRBJ2-7; 9 nucleotides align to TRBD1. V lost 4 bases and J lost 2; bases outside the gene matches: 9. The CDR3 is 16 residues long. Germline V gives CDR1 KGHSH, CDR2 LQKENI. The DNA of the CDR3 is TGTGCCAGCTCACTTAGGACAGGGGCCACACCCTACGAGCAGTACTTC. Protein product: CASSLRTGATPYEQYF. Full variable domain (missing parts from reference TRBV18 and TRBJ2-7): NAGVMQNPRHLVRRRGQEARLRCSPMKGHSHVYWYRQLPEEGLKFMVYLQKENIIDESGMPKERFSAEFPKEGPSILRIQQVVRGDSAAYFCASSLRTGATPYEQYFGPGTRLTVT.

Here the CDR3 DNA reads TGTGCCAGCAGCGGCCCGGGGGTCAGCACAGATACGCAGTATTTT. Its translation: CASSGPGVSTDTQYF. The gene calls are TRBV9 and TRBJ2-3; possibly TRBD2 for D (6 bases). The CDR3 contains 15 residues. The V end was cut by 3 bases, the J end by 0 bases, with 11 bases between. Germline assignment: CDR1 SGDLS and CDR2 YYNGEE.

The chain employs TRBV27 and TRBJ1-2, with D uncertain. Germline CDR1 is MNHEY and CDR2 is SMNVEV (reference sequence). CDR3 length: 13 amino acids. V lost 4 bases and J lost 1, with 7 bases in between. DNA of the CDR3: TGTGCCAGCAGTTACAGCAGTAACTATGGCTACACCTTC. Translated, it gives CASSYSSNYGYTF.

Worth noting for this clone: In the same sample, other DNA sequences code for this CDR3. V and J are TRBV9 and TRBJ2-5; D gene ambiguous. Germline V gives CDR1 SGDLS, CDR2 YYNGEE. The CDR3 length is 14 residues. V shed 2 bases and J shed 1 base, with 9 bases lying between them. The CDR3: CASSVGGPQETQYF. CDR3 nucleotides: TGTGCCAGCAGCGTCGGTGGGCCCCAAGAGACCCAGTACTTC.

This chain connects TRBV27 to TRBJ2-7; a weak D match, TRBD1 (6 bases). The CDR3 totals 16 residues. Trimming took off 5 bases at V and 3 bases at J, with 20 bases between the two ends. Germline CDR1 is MNHEY and CDR2 is SMNVEV (reference sequence). For the CDR3, the DNA is TGTGCCAGCAGTCCTATAACCGGGACATTCTTCTACGAGCAGTACTTC. Protein product: CASSPITGTFFYEQYF.

The chain uses TRBV5-1 and TRBJ1-1; 8 bases fit TRBD1. After removal of 0 bases from V and 1 base from J, the junction contained 2 bases not matched to a gene. CDR3 length: 15 residues. Germline V gene sequence: CDR1 SGHRS, CDR2 YFSETQ. CDR3 residues: CASSLVGTGNTEAFF. The CDR3 region has the DNA TGCGCCAGCAGCTTGGTAGGGACAGGGAACACTGAAGCTTTCTTT.

The V and J genes are TRBV5-1 and TRBJ1-5; TRBD1 aligns across 10 bases. This CDR3 has 15 amino acids. The germline V gene encodes CDR1 SGHRS and CDR2 YFSETQ. With 0 bases clipped from V and 6 bases from J, the junction kept 3 bases outside the gene matches. CDR3: CASSLGDRGGQPQHF. The CDR3 coding sequence is TGCGCCAGCAGCTTGGGGGACAGGGGCGGTCAGCCCCAGCATTTT.

The rearrangement links TRBV19 to TRBJ2-3; D is perhaps TRBD1 (5 bases). Germline CDR1 and CDR2: LNHDA and SQIVND (reference sequence). Trimming stripped 6 bases from V and 2 bases from J, with 18 bases between. The CDR3 spans 16 residues. The CDR3 coding sequence is TGTGCCAGTAGCCCAGCCGTGGGGCGGTTCACAGATACGCAGTATTTT. Protein: CASSPAVGRFTDTQYF.

The J gene is TRBJ1-2, the V gene TRBV2; D is possibly TRBD1 (5 bases). The CDR3 is 17 residues long. V gave up 2 bases and J gave up 0 bases, with 16 bases separating them. Per germline, CDR1 SNHLY and CDR2 FYNNEI. The CDR3 DNA sequence: TGTGCCAGCAGTGAAACCCGAAACGCAGGGCCTAACTATGGCTACACCTTC. It specifies CASSETRNAGPNYGYTF.

The rearrangement links TRBV11-2 to TRBJ1-3; D is possibly TRBD1 (5 bases). Germline values: CDR1 SGHAT, CDR2 FQNNGV. V was pared by 10 bases and J by 3 bases, with 10 bases between. This CDR3 contains 12 residues. Written as DNA, the CDR3 is TGTGCCACCCAGGGAAATGGAAACACCATATATTTT. It encodes CATQGNGNTIYF.

The rearrangement links TRBV5-6 to TRBJ1-5, with D perhaps TRBD1 (5 bases). Germline V lookup: CDR1 SGHDT, CDR2 YYEEEE. Trimming stripped 0 bases from V and 5 bases from J, with 15 bases between. The CDR3 runs to 16 residues. The CDR3 reads CASSLASLAGHQPQHF. CDR3 nucleotide sequence: TGTGCCAGCAGCTTGGCCTCTTTGGCAGGGCATCAGCCCCAGCATTTT. Full variable domain (missing parts from reference TRBV5-6 and TRBJ1-5): DAGVTQSPTHLIKTRGQQVTLRCSPKSGHDTVSWYQQALGQGPQFIFQYYEEEERQRGNFPDRFSGHQFPNYSSELNVNALLLGDSALYLCASSLASLAGHQPQHFGDGTRLSIL.

The chain recombines TRBV7-9 with TRBJ1-3, with D unresolved. Germline values: CDR1 SEHNR, CDR2 FQNEAQ (reference sequence). Trimming took 8 bases from V and 1 from J, leaving 15 bases between them. The CDR3 is 15 residues long. The chain's CDR3 is CASRPQRLSGNTIYF. DNA for the CDR3: TGTGCCAGCCGGCCCCAGAGACTTTCTGGAAACACCATATATTTT.

The CDR3 sequence is CASSLQAGTEAFF. The CDR3 DNA reads TGTGCCAGCAGCTTACAGGCAGGCACTGAAGCTTTCTTT. The chain recombines TRBV7-2 with TRBJ1-1; D unclear. The CDR3 loop spans 13 amino acids. The ends were cut back, 2 bases at V and 4 bases at J, with 8 bases in the middle. Germline V lookup: CDR1 SGHTA, CDR2 FQGNSA.

The chain recombines TRBV29-1 with TRBJ1-1; a weak D match, TRBD1 (5 bases). CDR3 length: 13 amino acids. CDR1 and CDR2 (germline): SQVTM, ANQGSEA. Trimming took off 5 bases at V and 10 bases at J, with 20 bases between the two ends. In nucleotides, the CDR3 is TGCAGCGTTACCAAGACTCAGGGCCTGGGAGCTTTCTTT. This gives the protein CSVTKTQGLGAFF.

This clone turned up a few times. The rearrangement uses TRBV27 and TRBJ1-2; TRBD1 is a possible D gene (5 bases). The CDR3 consists of 14 residues. The V and J ends lost 10 bases and 1 base respectively, with 16 bases between them. Germline lookup yields CDR1 MNHEY and CDR2 SMNVEV (reference sequence). CDR3 protein: CATRPGLHNYGYTF. In DNA, the CDR3 is TGTGCCACCAGACCGGGACTGCATAACTATGGCTACACCTTC.

This chain connects TRBV6-1 to TRBJ1-5; possibly TRBD1 for D (6 bases). The CDR3 is made up of 15 amino acids. V lost 6 bases and J lost 5, with 17 bases in between. Germline assignment: CDR1 MNHNS and CDR2 SASEGT. The CDR3 sequence is CASSAATGTDQPQHF. CDR3 nucleotides: TGTGCCAGCAGCGCAGCTACAGGGACGGATCAGCCCCAGCATTTT.

This chain uses TRBV6-4 with TRBJ2-3; D is unresolved. The CDR3 has 15 amino acids. CDR1 is MRHNA, CDR2 SNTAGT, per germline. V was pared by 2 bases and J by 5 bases, with 14 bases between. The DNA of the CDR3 is TGTGCCAGCAGTGACGGTCCCCTAGGTGGAGATACGCAGTATTTT. It is translated as CASSDGPLGGDTQYF.

This clone was seen a single time. The chain carries TRBV25-1 and TRBJ1-6, with D perhaps TRBD1 (6 bases). The germline V gene encodes CDR1 MGHDK and CDR2 SYGVNS. The V and J ends lost 8 bases and 0 bases respectively, with 14 bases between them. The CDR3 has 16 amino acids. CDR3 sequence reads: CASRPTGFSYNSPLHF. DNA for the CDR3: TGTGCCAGCCGGCCTACAGGGTTCTCCTATAATTCACCCCTCCACTTT.

The CDR3 spells CASAPGLAGGKETQYF. The CDR3 nucleotides are TGTGCCAGTGCACCGGGACTAGCGGGGGGGAAAGAGACCCAGTACTTC. The chain recombines TRBV19 with TRBJ2-5; TRBD2 aligns across 16 bases. The length of the CDR3 is 16 residues. V lost 8 bases, J lost 3 bases, and 6 bases stayed unmatched. In germline, CDR1 is LNHDA, CDR2 SQIVND (reference sequence).

The rearrangement uses TRBV10-3 and TRBJ1-2; D possibly corresponds to TRBD1 (6 bases). V was shortened by 2 bases and J by 5 bases, with 15 bases between the two germline ends. The CDR3 contains 15 residues. Looked up from germline, CDR1 is ENHRY and CDR2 is SYGVKD. As DNA, the CDR3 is TGTGCCATCAGTGAGCGACCAAAAAGGGGGTATGGCTACACCTTC. Translated: CAISERPKRGYGYTF.